This passage covers 2 T cell receptor beta chains from one sample sequenced in a study of blood T cell repertoires in COVID-19. Here immunoSEQ multiplex PCR was the method, and the copy in TCRdb shows in-frame clones only, minus some. The repertoire holds approximately 260,000 clones, with roughly 85% as singletons. The material sequenced was PBMCs or T cells enriched from blood (not recorded which). Receptors originate from a woman between 45 and 60 years old who had been exposed to COVID-19.

The chain has TRBV24-1 and TRBJ1-1, with 8 positions matching TRBD1. The CDR3 runs 13 residues. J gave up 0 bases and V 7 bases, and 0 bases lay outside the gene matches. The germline V gene encodes CDR1 KGHDR and CDR2 SFDVKD. The CDR3 spells CATRDRVNTEAFF. The DNA for the CDR3 is TGTGCCACCAGGGACAGGGTGAACACTGAAGCTTTCTTT.

This clone showed up many times. The chain couples TRBV5-5 to TRBJ1-3; D uncertain. Looked up from germline, CDR1 is SGHKS and CDR2 is YYEKEE (reference sequence). V was clipped by 4 bases and J by 4 bases, with 9 bases between them. This CDR3 has 13 residues. The CDR3 nucleotides read TGTGCCAGCAGCCGGGTAGCCGGAAACACCATATATTTT. It codes for CASSRVAGNTIYF.